The 31 T cell receptor beta chains reported below all come from one sample, sequenced in a study of blood T cell repertoires in COVID-19 (dated by TCRdb to 2019 to 2021). Libraries were constructed by the immunoSEQ multiplex PCR assay. The table comes from immuneACCESS by way of TCRdb, which keeps in-frame sequences with V and J called. Part of the clones is missing from these tables; in studies checked, under half for an unresolved V gene and the rest for unknown reasons. The table for this sample lists under 65,000 clones; roughly 87% of them were counted only once. The leading ten clones occupy approximately 5.1% of the sample. Source material: peripheral blood. All receptors come from a man older than 75 in a cohort sampled during active COVID-19.

The chain employs TRBV7-2 and TRBJ2-2; 7 nucleotides line up with TRBD1. With V trimmed by 5 bases and J by 6 bases, 3 bases remained unmatched. This CDR3 has 13 residues. Germline V gene lookup returns CDR1 SGHTA and CDR2 FQGNSA. The CDR3 DNA is TGTGCCAGCAGCCTGACAGGGCCCGGGGAGCTGTTTTTT. This gives the protein CASSLTGPGELFF. The whole variable domain, filled in from reference TRBV7-2 and TRBJ2-2, reads GAGVSQSPSNKVTEKGKDVELRCDPISGHTALYWYRQSLGQGLEFLIYFQGNSAPDKSGLPSDRFSAERTGGSVSTLTIQRTQQEDSAVYLCASSLTGPGELFFGEGSRLTVL.

The rearrangement links TRBV5-5 to TRBJ1-1; possible D gene TRBD1, 5 bases. CDR3 length: 14 amino acids. The V and J ends lost 0 bases and 1 base respectively, with 7 bases between them. Germline V gene sequence: CDR1 SGHKS, CDR2 YYEKEE (reference sequence). The DNA of the CDR3 is TGTGCCAGCAGCTTGGCAGGGCCGAACACTGAAGCTTTCTTT. This translates into CASSLAGPNTEAFF.

V gene TRBV6-5 combines with J gene TRBJ2-5; 7 nucleotides align to TRBD2. V was clipped by 7 bases and J by 1 base; unmatched bases: 6. The CDR3 consists of 14 residues. Per germline, CDR1 MNHEY and CDR2 SVGAGI. CDR3 in amino acids: CASIVGGSQETQYF. The CDR3 DNA is TGTGCCAGCATAGTTGGCGGGAGCCAAGAGACCCAGTACTTC.

The V call is TRBV7-9, the J call TRBJ2-3, with 9 bases fitting TRBD2. Trimming cost V 5 bases and J 2 bases; bases outside gene matches: 5. The V gene's germline CDR1 is SEHNR and CDR2 FQNEAQ (reference sequence). The CDR3 is made up of 15 amino acids. CDR3: CASSAGLAYTDTQYF. CDR3 nucleotide sequence: TGTGCCAGCAGCGCGGGACTAGCTTACACAGATACGCAGTATTTT.

The J gene is TRBJ2-3, the V gene TRBV7-2; maybe TRBD2 (7 bases). Looked up from germline, CDR1 is SGHTA and CDR2 is FQGNSA. The V end lost 0 bases, the J end lost 5 bases, and 12 bases lay between the germline ends. The CDR3 has 15 amino acids. CDR3 DNA: TGTGCCAGCAGCTTAGCGGGGGGGCGTATAGATACGCAGTATTTT. Protein product: CASSLAGGRIDTQYF.

V and J are TRBV19 and TRBJ1-5; 7 bases are a match to TRBD1. Germline trimming cut 6 bases from V and 0 bases from J; bases unmatched to any gene: 5. The CDR3 is made up of 15 amino acids. Germline assignment: CDR1 LNHDA and CDR2 SQIVND (reference sequence). The CDR3 spells CASRLQGTSNQPQHF. As DNA, the CDR3 is TGTGCCAGTAGATTACAGGGGACTAGCAATCAGCCCCAGCATTTT.

J is TRBJ2-7 and V is TRBV7-2, with 7 bases aligning to TRBD1. Germline trimming cut 5 bases from V and 2 bases from J; bases unmatched to any gene: 12. Germline values: CDR1 SGHTA, CDR2 FQGNSA. The CDR3 is 16 residues long. CDR3 protein: CASSPIIGQAAYEQYF. Written as DNA, the CDR3 is TGTGCCAGCAGCCCGATTATTGGACAGGCAGCCTACGAGCAGTACTTC.

This sequence joins TRBV19 and TRBJ1-4, with 8 bases matching TRBD1. The CDR3 covers 12 residues. Trimming cost V 9 bases and J 7 bases; bases outside gene matches: 4. Looked up from germline, CDR1 is LNHDA and CDR2 is SQIVND (reference sequence). The CDR3, as DNA: TGTGCCAGCAGGACAGGGTTTGAAAAACTGTTTTTT. It yields the protein CASRTGFEKLFF.

This clone showed up just once. The rearrangement uses TRBV5-4 and TRBJ1-4, with D possibly matching TRBD1 (6 bases). The CDR3 loop spans 15 amino acids. V was shortened by 3 bases and J by 2 bases, with 11 bases between the two germline ends. Germline assignment: CDR1 SGHNT and CDR2 YYREEE (reference sequence). In nucleotides, the CDR3 is TGTGCCAGCAGCTCCGCAGGGGCTACTAATGAAAAACTGTTTTTT. This sequence encodes CASSSAGATNEKLFF.

The rearrangement joins TRBV18 to TRBJ2-1, with D tentatively TRBD1 (5 bases). The CDR3 loop spans 13 amino acids. V lost 2 bases and J 7 bases, leaving 9 bases between the germline ends. Germline CDR1 reads KGHSH; CDR2 reads LQKENI. CDR3 protein: CASSPRTQNEQFF. In DNA form, the CDR3 reads TGTGCCAGCTCACCAAGGACACAAAATGAGCAGTTCTTC.

This clone turned up a few times. The chain links TRBV6-5 to TRBJ2-7, with a tentative D call TRBD1 (6 bases). The CDR3 has 13 residues. Trimming took 8 bases from V and 0 from J, leaving 11 bases between them. Germline CDR1 and CDR2: MNHEY and SVGAGI. This chain's CDR3 is CASGQTNSYEQYF. The CDR3, as DNA: TGTGCCAGCGGACAGACCAACTCCTACGAGCAGTACTTC.

This sequence joins TRBV7-9 and TRBJ2-7, with TRBD1 as a possible D gene (6 bases). Trimming cost V 5 bases and J 0 bases, with 14 bases left between them. CDR3 size: 15 residues. CDR1 is SEHNR and CDR2 is FQNEAQ in the germline V gene (reference sequence). In nucleotides, the CDR3 is TGTGCCAGCAGCCGTGACAGGACGACCTCCTACGAGCAGTACTTC. This translates into CASSRDRTTSYEQYF.

V usage is TRBV29-1 and J usage is TRBJ1-4; tentatively, D is TRBD1 (5 bases). Per germline, CDR1 SQVTM and CDR2 ANQGSEA. The CDR3 is 13 amino acids. The germline V and J ends were trimmed by 4 bases and 8 bases, with 14 bases remaining between them. CDR3 protein: CSVGSGGGEKLFF. The CDR3 DNA sequence: TGCAGCGTTGGATCGGGGGGAGGAGAAAAACTGTTTTTT.

V is TRBV7-9 and J is TRBJ2-7; 8 positions agree with TRBD1. J was trimmed by 2 bases and V by 3 bases; bases with no gene match: 6. CDR1 is SEHNR, CDR2 FQNEAQ, per germline (reference sequence). This CDR3 is 15 amino acids long. CDR3 sequence reads: CASSFWTGKAYEQYF. CDR3 DNA: TGTGCCAGCAGCTTCTGGACAGGGAAAGCCTACGAGCAGTACTTC.

This clone appeared a single time. The V call is TRBV18, the J call TRBJ1-5; D possibly corresponds to TRBD1 (6 bases). The CDR3 contains 17 residues. Germline-derived CDR1 and CDR2 are KGHSH and LQKENI. V was cut by 2 bases and J by 2 bases, with 16 bases left in between. CDR3 region: CASSPGVAGGRNQPQHF. The CDR3 DNA sequence: TGTGCCAGCTCACCAGGCGTGGCGGGGGGCCGCAATCAGCCCCAGCATTTT.

The genes are TRBV18 and TRBJ2-2; no clear D. Deletions cut 6 bases from V and 5 bases from J, with 13 bases between. In germline, CDR1 is KGHSH, CDR2 LQKENI. There are 14 residues in the CDR3. This CDR3 is CASSLGSKTGELFF. Here the CDR3 DNA reads TGTGCCAGCTCTCTCGGGTCTAAGACCGGGGAGCTGTTTTTT.

This clone has a single count. The rearrangement links TRBV7-2 to TRBJ2-2, with 10 bases matching TRBD2. This CDR3 is built from 16 residues. V was clipped by 7 bases and J by 2 bases; unmatched bases: 7. The V gene's germline CDR1 is SGHTA and CDR2 FQGNSA. CDR3 sequence reads: CASTLPSGGNTGELFF. CDR3 sequence (DNA): TGTGCCAGCACCCTACCTAGCGGGGGTAACACCGGGGAGCTGTTTTTT.

V and J are TRBV5-1 and TRBJ1-2; no clear D. Germline loops: CDR1 SGHRS, CDR2 YFSETQ. This CDR3 has 15 residues. The V gene lost 0 bases and the J gene lost 5 bases, with 14 bases spanning the gap. The CDR3 DNA reads as TGCGCCAGCAGCTTGGAGTCAGGAAGTTTTTATGGCTACACCTTC. Amino acid sequence: CASSLESGSFYGYTF.

The chain recombines TRBV5-1 with TRBJ2-7; 10 nucleotides match TRBD1. V gave up 0 bases and J gave up 6 bases; unmatched junction bases: 9. Germline-derived CDR1 and CDR2 are SGHRS and YFSETQ. The CDR3 is 16 residues long. The DNA for the CDR3 is TGCGCCAGCAGCTTGGCCGGACAGGGGGTGGAAGGCGAGCAGTACTTC. Protein: CASSLAGQGVEGEQYF.

Notes on this clone: A read error may account for a junction end that differs from germline. The chain joins TRBV7-9 to TRBJ2-3; D possibly corresponds to TRBD1 (5 bases). Germline V gene lookup returns CDR1 SEHNR and CDR2 FQNEAQ (reference sequence). The CDR3 has 12 amino acids. CDR3 in DNA: TGTGCCAGCAGCCGGACACCAGATTCGCAGTATTTT. Translation gives CASSRTPDSQYF.

The rearrangement links TRBV10-2 to TRBJ1-3; no clear D gene. Germline assignment: CDR1 WSHSY and CDR2 SAAADI. The V and J ends lost 4 bases and 6 bases respectively, with 7 bases between them. This CDR3 has 12 amino acids. The CDR3 sequence: CASSARENTIYF. Here the CDR3 DNA reads TGCGCCAGCAGTGCGCGGGAAAACACCATATATTTT.

The rearrangement joins TRBV5-6 to TRBJ2-7, with 10 bases fitting TRBD1. The CDR3 covers 13 residues. Germline CDR1 SGHDT, CDR2 YYEEEE. V gave up 3 bases and J gave up 6 bases; unmatched junction bases: 3. The CDR3 nucleotides read TGTGCCAGCAGCTCCGGGACAGGGGCCGAGCAGTACTTC. It encodes CASSSGTGAEQYF.

This clone was counted only a few times. The chain combines TRBV27 with TRBJ2-7; possibly TRBD1 for D (5 bases). Germline V gene sequence: CDR1 MNHEY, CDR2 SMNVEV (reference sequence). The CDR3 sequence is 13 residues long. Trimming left V 2 bases short and J 4 bases short, with 9 bases between. The CDR3 here is CASSLGAAYEQYF. The CDR3 DNA follows: TGTGCCAGCAGTTTAGGGGCGGCATACGAGCAGTACTTC.

This clone was seen only a few times. The CDR3 DNA follows: TGTGCCAGCAGCCCGGACAGACTCAATGAGCAGTTCTTC. Translation gives CASSPDRLNEQFF. The rearrangement uses TRBV11-3 and TRBJ2-1; D perhaps matches TRBD1 (6 bases). This CDR3 has 13 residues. With 5 bases removed from V and 6 bases from J, the gap between germline ends came to 11 bases. The germline V gene has CDR1 SGHNT and CDR2 YENEEA.

This clone was recorded a few times. V usage is TRBV6-5 and J usage is TRBJ1-1; D not resolved. CDR3 length equals 15 residues. Germline CDR1 MNHEY, CDR2 SVGAGI. With 4 bases removed from V and 3 bases from J, the gap between germline ends came to 15 bases. The CDR3 bases are TGTGCCAGCAGTTCTAAAAATGGCGGATACACTGAAGCTTTCTTT. Protein: CASSSKNGGYTEAFF.

The chain links TRBV5-1 to TRBJ2-1; perhaps TRBD2 as D (5 bases). The CDR3 runs 17 residues. From germline, CDR1 is SGHRS and CDR2 YFSETQ. V shed 3 bases and J shed 5 bases, with 21 bases lying between them. The CDR3 loop reads CASSSNADSTWDNEQFF. For the CDR3, the DNA is TGCGCCAGCAGCTCGAATGCGGACTCCACTTGGGACAATGAGCAGTTCTTC.

The genes are TRBV29-1 and TRBJ2-7, with 8 bases aligning to TRBD1. This CDR3 region has 11 residues. In germline, CDR1 is SQVTM, CDR2 ANQGSEA. V lost 6 bases, J lost 8 bases, and 6 bases stayed unmatched. The CDR3 here is CSVYGQGKQYF. The CDR3 region has the DNA TGCAGCGTCTACGGACAGGGAAAGCAGTACTTC.

The sample holds a few counts of this clone. The chain employs TRBV10-3 and TRBJ2-3, with 8 positions matching TRBD2. Germline-derived CDR1 and CDR2 are ENHRY and SYGVKD. The V and J ends lost 5 bases and 3 bases, in that order; junction bases with no gene match: 7. The CDR3 spans 15 residues. The CDR3 protein is CAISPSGSFTDTQYF. The DNA for the CDR3 is TGTGCCATCAGTCCCAGCGGGAGTTTTACAGATACGCAGTATTTT.

The V and J genes are TRBV27 and TRBJ2-7, with 8 bases fitting TRBD2. Germline trimming cut 0 bases from V and 2 bases from J; bases unmatched to any gene: 6. The length of the CDR3 is 16 residues. The germline V gene encodes CDR1 MNHEY and CDR2 SMNVEV (reference sequence). DNA of the CDR3: TGTGCCAGCAGTTTATCTCTAGCGGGTTTACCCTACGAGCAGTACTTC. Its protein product is CASSLSLAGLPYEQYF.

The chain employs TRBV4-3 and TRBJ2-5; D ambiguous. V was pared by 0 bases and J by 7 bases, with 6 bases between. The CDR3 runs 12 residues. The germline V gene has CDR1 LGHNA and CDR2 YSLEER. CDR3 bases: TGCGCCAGCAGCCAAGATTCCGGGACCCAGTACTTC. Protein: CASSQDSGTQYF.

This clone was seen a single time. This chain connects TRBV7-2 to TRBJ2-7; the match to TRBD1 covers 10 bases. The CDR3 has 15 residues. J gave up 6 bases and V 5 bases, and 10 bases lay outside the gene matches. Germline V CDR1 and CDR2: SGHTA, FQGNSA. The chain's CDR3 is CASSARQGALIEQYF. In DNA, the CDR3 is TGTGCCAGCAGCGCCCGACAGGGGGCGCTTATCGAGCAGTACTTC.